A single sample gave rise to the 18 T cell receptor beta chains below, sequenced in a study of shared clonotypes between healthy human individuals. Method: immunoSEQ multiplex PCR; TCRdb's copy keeps in-frame clones and lacks some. The data show approximately 2,000,000 clones, 92% seen once. The sample comprised naive CD4+ T cells from PBMCs. Subset denoted: CD45RA+ positively selected. These receptors were taken from a man younger than 30 in good health. Some clones in this sample may be carry-over from other donors' samples.

The V call is TRBV5-1, the J call TRBJ2-3; D is unclear. Trimming removed 4 bases at V and 0 bases at J, with 12 bases between. The germline V gene encodes CDR1 SGHRS and CDR2 YFSETQ. The CDR3 runs 15 residues. The CDR3 protein is CASSHRQPSTDTQYF. The CDR3 DNA is TGCGCCAGCAGCCACCGGCAACCCAGCACAGATACGCAGTATTTT.

Only one count was recorded for this clone. The gene calls are TRBV10-3 and TRBJ2-1; D call uncertain. Trimming removed 1 base from V and 9 bases from J, with 4 bases in between. Germline-derived CDR1 and CDR2 are ENHRY and SYGVKD. The CDR3 runs 11 residues. CDR3 in amino acids: CAISEFSEQFF. CDR3 DNA: TGTGCCATCAGTGAGTTTAGTGAGCAGTTCTTC.

This clone is a singleton in its sample. The V gene is TRBV7-3, the J gene TRBJ2-3; 12 bases line up with TRBD2. J lost 5 bases, V lost 5 bases, and 11 bases had no gene match. Germline V gives CDR1 SGHTA, CDR2 FQGTGA. This CDR3 is 17 amino acids long. This CDR3 is CASSVWGLAGPEDTQYF. The CDR3 DNA follows: TGTGCCAGCAGCGTTTGGGGACTAGCGGGCCCGGAAGATACGCAGTATTTT.

Here the CDR3 reads CASSRGTATNYGYTF. The CDR3 nucleotides read TGTGCCAGCAGCCGTGGGACGGCTACTAACTATGGCTACACCTTC. This chain connects TRBV14 to TRBJ1-2; D is perhaps TRBD1 (5 bases). This CDR3 comprises 15 residues. V was pared by 4 bases and J by 0 bases, with 12 bases between. Germline V gene sequence: CDR1 SGHDN, CDR2 FVKESK.

On this clone itself: At one boundary the junction diverges from the germline segment, which might be a read error. V gene TRBV9 combines with J gene TRBJ2-1; D assignment may be TRBD1 or TRBD2 (5 bases each). CDR3 size: 13 residues. CDR1 and CDR2 (germline): SGDLS, YYNGEE. The CDR3 here is CASSVAGTPNAVF. The CDR3 DNA follows: TGTGCCAGCAGCGTAGCCGGGACCCCGAATGCGGTCTTC.

V is TRBV15 and J is TRBJ1-6; weak D call: TRBD1 (6 bases). Between the trimmed V and J ends, which lost 5 bases and 5 bases, there was a span of 10 bases. This CDR3 spans 14 amino acids. Germline V CDR1 and CDR2: LNHNV, YYDKDF (reference sequence). Written as DNA, the CDR3 is TGTGCCACCAGCGGGGGCAGGGATAATTCACCCCTCCACTTT. The encoded protein is CATSGGRDNSPLHF.

The rearrangement links TRBV10-3 to TRBJ2-3, with D possibly being TRBD2 (6 bases). There are 16 residues in the CDR3. Germline lookup yields CDR1 ENHRY and CDR2 SYGVKD. Trimming cost V 4 bases and J 1 base, with 15 bases left between them. CDR3 in DNA: TGTGCCATCAGTGGCGGGAAGGAGGGACGCACAGATACGCAGTATTTT. Protein sequence: CAISGGKEGRTDTQYF.

As regards this clone: At the DNA level, this CDR3 is encoded by other sequences in the same sample as well. The rearrangement uses TRBV15 and TRBJ2-2; unclear D gene. Germline values: CDR1 LNHNV, CDR2 YYDKDF (reference sequence). V lost 0 bases, J lost 6 bases, and 5 bases lay in between. The CDR3 is 13 residues long. The CDR3 nucleotides read TGTGCCACCAGCAGAGATCGGGCCGGGGAGCTGTTTTTT. The encoded protein is CATSRDRAGELFF.

The genes are TRBV5-1 and TRBJ1-1; possibly TRBD1 for D (5 bases). The length of the CDR3 is 14 residues. Germline V gives CDR1 SGHRS, CDR2 YFSETQ. The V end lost 5 bases, the J end lost 2 bases, and 13 bases lay between the germline ends. The CDR3 is CASSAQGPNTEAFF. The CDR3 DNA reads as TGCGCCAGCAGTGCCCAGGGCCCCAACACTGAAGCTTTCTTT. Based on the CDR3 plus reference TRBV5-1 and TRBJ1-1, the full variable domain is KAGVTQTPRYLIKTRGQQVTLSCSPISGHRSVSWYQQTPGQGLQFLFEYFSETQRNKGNFPGRFSGRQFSNSRSEMNVSTLELGDSALYLCASSAQGPNTEAFFGQGTRLTVV.

The V gene is TRBV5-1, the J gene TRBJ1-2, with D hard to call. This CDR3 has 16 residues. Germline-derived CDR1 and CDR2 are SGHRS and YFSETQ. V was clipped by 0 bases and J by 7 bases, with 19 bases between them. As DNA, the CDR3 is TGCGCCAGCAGCTTGGGTCCCCAGGCCCAGCTCTCTGGCTACACCTTC. Translating it yields CASSLGPQAQLSGYTF. Filled out from reference TRBV5-1 and TRBJ1-2, the complete variable domain reads KAGVTQTPRYLIKTRGQQVTLSCSPISGHRSVSWYQQTPGQGLQFLFEYFSETQRNKGNFPGRFSGRQFSNSRSEMNVSTLELGDSALYLCASSLGPQAQLSGYTFGSGTRLTVV.

V is TRBV11-2 and J is TRBJ1-1, with D perhaps TRBD1 (5 bases). Germline V gene data show CDR1 as SGHAT and CDR2 as FQNNGV. The CDR3 consists of 15 residues. The V and J ends lost 5 bases and 0 bases respectively, with 13 bases between them. CDR3 region: CASSISVGVNTEAFF. The CDR3 DNA reads TGTGCCAGCAGCATTAGTGTGGGGGTGAACACTGAAGCTTTCTTT.

This chain joins TRBV11-2 and TRBJ2-1; 7 bases are shared with TRBD2. V was clipped by 1 base and J by 9 bases; unmatched bases: 9. Germline lookup yields CDR1 SGHAT and CDR2 FQNNGV. This CDR3 region has 15 residues. This CDR3 is CASSLVPGGVGEQFF. The CDR3 coding sequence is TGTGCCAGCAGCTTAGTTCCGGGGGGAGTAGGTGAGCAGTTCTTC.

This clone has a handful of counts. DNA for the CDR3: TGTGCCAGCAGAGGGTCAGAGGACAGCAAAGCTTTCTTT. Encoded protein: CASRGSEDSKAFF. The rearrangement joins TRBV11-2 to TRBJ1-1, with D perhaps TRBD1 (6 bases). Trimming pared 6 bases from V and 9 bases from J, leaving 17 bases between. Germline V gene data show CDR1 as SGHAT and CDR2 as FQNNGV. The CDR3 has 13 residues.

V usage is TRBV7-3 and J usage is TRBJ2-2; 10 bases align to TRBD2. The CDR3 loop spans 15 amino acids. J gave up 7 bases and V 3 bases, and 5 bases lay outside the gene matches. Germline loops: CDR1 SGHTA, CDR2 FQGTGA. The CDR3 bases are TGTGCCAGCAGCTTCCTAGCGGGAGCGGGCGGGGAGCTGTTTTTT. Amino acids: CASSFLAGAGGELFF.

This chain connects TRBV7-2 to TRBJ1-5; possible D gene TRBD1, 6 bases. Germline V gene lookup returns CDR1 SGHTA and CDR2 FQGNSA. The CDR3 covers 15 residues. V gave up 5 bases and J gave up 2 bases, with 13 bases separating them. The CDR3 nucleotides are TGTGCCAGCAGCGGTAACAGGGAAGGCAATCAGCCCCAGCATTTT. It is translated as CASSGNREGNQPQHF.

The V call is TRBV30, the J call TRBJ1-5; TRBD1 matches 7 bases. Germline V gives CDR1 GTSNPN, CDR2 SVGIG (reference sequence). J lost 4 bases, V lost 0 bases, and 6 bases had no gene match. CDR3 length equals 15 residues. CDR3 region: CAWSVSAGGNQPQHF. DNA for the CDR3: TGTGCCTGGAGTGTATCGGCAGGGGGTAATCAGCCCCAGCATTTT.

This chain joins TRBV9 and TRBJ2-1; D may be TRBD1 or TRBD2 (5 bases each). V lost 2 bases and J 7 bases, leaving 13 bases between the germline ends. The CDR3 has 14 residues. Germline values: CDR1 SGDLS, CDR2 YYNGEE. The chain's CDR3 is CASSVRYWGNEQFF. CDR3 sequence (DNA): TGTGCCAGCAGCGTGCGATACTGGGGGAATGAGCAGTTCTTC.

A word on this clone: Other DNA sequences of this sample code for an identical CDR3. J is TRBJ2-5 and V is TRBV6-1, with D possibly being TRBD1 (5 bases). Per germline, CDR1 MNHNS and CDR2 SASEGT. The CDR3 is 14 amino acids. V gave up 2 bases and J gave up 2 bases, with 9 bases separating them. CDR3 amino acids: CASSERGQQETQYF. CDR3 nucleotide sequence: TGTGCCAGCAGTGAAAGGGGTCAGCAAGAGACCCAGTACTTC.